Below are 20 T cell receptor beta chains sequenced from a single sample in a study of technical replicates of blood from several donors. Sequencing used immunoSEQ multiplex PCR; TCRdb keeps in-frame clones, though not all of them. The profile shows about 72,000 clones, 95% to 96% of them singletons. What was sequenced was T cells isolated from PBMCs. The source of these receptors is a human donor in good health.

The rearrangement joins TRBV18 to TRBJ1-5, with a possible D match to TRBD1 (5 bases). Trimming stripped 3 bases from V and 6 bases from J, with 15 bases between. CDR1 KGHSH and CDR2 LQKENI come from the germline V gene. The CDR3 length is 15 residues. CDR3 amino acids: CASSPPGGGGQPQHF. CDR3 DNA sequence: TGTGCCAGCTCACCTCCGGGGGGGGGTGGTCAGCCCCAGCATTTT.

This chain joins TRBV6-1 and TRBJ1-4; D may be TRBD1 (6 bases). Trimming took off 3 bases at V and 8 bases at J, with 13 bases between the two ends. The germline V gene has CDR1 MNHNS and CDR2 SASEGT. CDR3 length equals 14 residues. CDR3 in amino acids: CASSERGGNEKLFF. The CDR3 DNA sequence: TGTGCCAGCAGTGAGAGGGGGGGAAACGAAAAACTGTTTTTT.

The DNA of the CDR3 is TGTGCCATCAGGGGTCGGGACAGTGAAGCTTTCTTT. It yields the protein CAIRGRDSEAFF. This chain connects TRBV10-3 to TRBJ1-1; TRBD1 matches at 7 bases. Germline V gives CDR1 ENHRY, CDR2 SYGVKD. The CDR3 totals 12 residues. V dropped 6 bases and J dropped 7; count of bases not matched to a gene: 5.

DNA of the CDR3: TGCAGCGTTCGGGACAGGGATGGCTACACCTTC. As protein: CSVRDRDGYTF. The J gene is TRBJ1-2, the V gene TRBV29-1, with TRBD1 matching over 9 bases. The CDR3 spans 11 residues. Losses at the gene ends were 5 bases for V and 6 bases for J; bases not matched to a gene: 1. Germline values: CDR1 SQVTM, CDR2 ANQGSEA.

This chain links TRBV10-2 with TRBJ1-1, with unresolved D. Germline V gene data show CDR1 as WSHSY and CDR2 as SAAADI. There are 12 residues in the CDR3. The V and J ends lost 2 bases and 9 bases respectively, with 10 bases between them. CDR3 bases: TGCGCCAGCAGTGAGCTGCAGCGTCAAGCTTTCTTT. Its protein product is CASSELQRQAFF.

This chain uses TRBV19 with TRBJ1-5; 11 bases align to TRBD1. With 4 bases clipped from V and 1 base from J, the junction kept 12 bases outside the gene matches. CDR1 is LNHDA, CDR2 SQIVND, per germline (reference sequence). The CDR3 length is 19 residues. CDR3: CASSTPPGQGEESNQPQHF. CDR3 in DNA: TGTGCCAGTAGTACCCCACCGGGACAGGGGGAAGAGAGCAATCAGCCCCAGCATTTT.

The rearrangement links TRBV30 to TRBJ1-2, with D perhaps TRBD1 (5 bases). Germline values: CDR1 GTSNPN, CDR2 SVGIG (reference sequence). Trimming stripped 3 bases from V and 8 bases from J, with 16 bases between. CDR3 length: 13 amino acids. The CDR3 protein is CAWSPQGGMGYTF. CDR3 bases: TGTGCCTGGAGCCCTCAGGGAGGTATGGGCTACACCTTC.

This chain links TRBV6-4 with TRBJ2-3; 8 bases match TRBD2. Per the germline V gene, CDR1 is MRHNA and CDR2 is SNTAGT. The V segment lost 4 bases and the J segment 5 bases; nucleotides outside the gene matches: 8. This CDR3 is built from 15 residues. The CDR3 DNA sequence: TGTGCCAGCAGTGCTACGGGAGGGCCTGTAGATACGCAGTATTTT. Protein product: CASSATGGPVDTQYF.

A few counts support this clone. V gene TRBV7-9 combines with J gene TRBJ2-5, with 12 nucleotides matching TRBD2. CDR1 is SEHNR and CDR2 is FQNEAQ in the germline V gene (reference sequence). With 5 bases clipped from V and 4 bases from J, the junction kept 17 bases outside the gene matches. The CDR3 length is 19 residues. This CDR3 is CASSPGLAGSLGSPETQYF. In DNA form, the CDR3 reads TGTGCCAGCAGCCCAGGACTAGCGGGGAGCCTCGGCTCTCCAGAGACCCAGTACTTC. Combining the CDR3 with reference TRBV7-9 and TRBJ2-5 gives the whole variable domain DTGVSQNPRHKITKRGQNVTFRCDPISEHNRLYWYRQTLGQGPEFLTYFQNEAQLEKSRLLSDRFSAERPKGSFSTLEIQRTEQGDSAMYLCASSPGLAGSLGSPETQYFGPGTRLLVL.

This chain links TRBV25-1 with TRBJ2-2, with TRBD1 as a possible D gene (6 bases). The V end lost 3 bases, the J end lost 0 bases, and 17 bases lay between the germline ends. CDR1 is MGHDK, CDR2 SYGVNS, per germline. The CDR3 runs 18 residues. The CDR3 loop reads CASSDYRGAGANTGELFF. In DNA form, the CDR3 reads TGTGCCAGCAGTGATTACCGAGGGGCAGGGGCGAACACCGGGGAGCTGTTTTTT.

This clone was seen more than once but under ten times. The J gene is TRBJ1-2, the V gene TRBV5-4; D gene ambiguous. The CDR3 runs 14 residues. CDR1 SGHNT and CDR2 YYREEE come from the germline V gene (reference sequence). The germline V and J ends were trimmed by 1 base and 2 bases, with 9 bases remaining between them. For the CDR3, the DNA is TGTGCCAGCAGCTTGTTCCAGGCCAACTATGGCTACACCTTC. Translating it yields CASSLFQANYGYTF.

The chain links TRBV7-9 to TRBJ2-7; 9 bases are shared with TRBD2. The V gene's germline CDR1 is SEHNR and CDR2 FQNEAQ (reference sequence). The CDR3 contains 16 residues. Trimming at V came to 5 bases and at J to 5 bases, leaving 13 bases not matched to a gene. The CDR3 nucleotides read TGTGCCAGCAGCCTAGTGGGACAGCGGGAGGTCGACGAGCAGTACTTC. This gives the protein CASSLVGQREVDEQYF.

The CDR3, as DNA: TGCGCCAGCAGCTCGGGGACAGGTTACAATGAGCAGTTCTTC. This sequence encodes CASSSGTGYNEQFF. The chain uses TRBV5-1 and TRBJ2-1, with TRBD1 matching 8 bases. This CDR3 spans 14 amino acids. Germline loops: CDR1 SGHRS, CDR2 YFSETQ. The V gene end was trimmed by 3 bases and the J gene end by 4 bases; junction bases not matched to a gene: 3.

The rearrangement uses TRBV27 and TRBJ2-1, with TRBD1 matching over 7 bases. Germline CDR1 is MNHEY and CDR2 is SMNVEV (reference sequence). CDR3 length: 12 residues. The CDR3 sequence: CGSGTAINEQFF. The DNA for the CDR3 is TGTGGCTCCGGGACAGCGATAAATGAGCAGTTCTTC.

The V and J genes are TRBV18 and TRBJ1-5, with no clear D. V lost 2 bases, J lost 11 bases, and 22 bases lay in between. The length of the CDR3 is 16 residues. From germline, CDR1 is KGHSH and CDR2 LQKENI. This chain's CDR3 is CASSPKESYQPGAQHF. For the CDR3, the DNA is TGTGCCAGCTCACCAAAAGAGAGTTATCAGCCCGGGGCCCAGCATTTT.

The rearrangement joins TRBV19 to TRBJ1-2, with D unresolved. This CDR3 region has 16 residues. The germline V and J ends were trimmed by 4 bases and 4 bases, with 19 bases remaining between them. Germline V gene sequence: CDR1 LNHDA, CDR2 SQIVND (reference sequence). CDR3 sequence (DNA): TGTGCCAGTAGTAACCCCCCGGGTCTAGTGGGCTATGGCTACACCTTC. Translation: CASSNPPGLVGYGYTF.

As DNA, the CDR3 is TGTGCCAGCAGTAGTGGCGGGTACTATGGCTACACCTTC. It is translated as CASSSGGYYGYTF. The chain links TRBV6-5 to TRBJ1-2; D is ambiguous. Germline CDR1 and CDR2: MNHEY and SVGAGI. This CDR3 contains 13 residues. Trimming stripped 5 bases from V and 3 bases from J, with 10 bases between.

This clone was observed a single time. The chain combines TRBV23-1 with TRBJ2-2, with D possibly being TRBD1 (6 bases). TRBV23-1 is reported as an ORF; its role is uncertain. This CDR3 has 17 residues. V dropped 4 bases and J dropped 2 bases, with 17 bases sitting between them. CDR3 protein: CASSLYGGKSNTGELFF. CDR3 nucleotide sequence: TGCGCCAGCAGTCTATATGGGGGCAAGTCCAACACCGGGGAGCTGTTTTTT.

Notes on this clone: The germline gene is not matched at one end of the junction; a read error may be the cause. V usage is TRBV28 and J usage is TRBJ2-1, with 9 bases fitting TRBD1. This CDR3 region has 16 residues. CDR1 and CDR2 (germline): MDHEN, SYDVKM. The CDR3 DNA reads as TGTGCCGGCAGTTCCCCCGGGACAGGGCCCTACAATGAGCAGTTCTTC. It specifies CAGSSPGTGPYNEQFF.

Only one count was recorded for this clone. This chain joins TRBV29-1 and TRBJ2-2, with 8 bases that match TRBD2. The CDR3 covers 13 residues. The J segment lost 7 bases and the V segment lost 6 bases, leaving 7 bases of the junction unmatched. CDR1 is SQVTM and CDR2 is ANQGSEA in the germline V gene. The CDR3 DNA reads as TGCAGCGTACCCGGGACTAGGAGCGGGGAGCTGTTTTTT. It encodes CSVPGTRSGELFF.